Sequencing of this TCR beta chain was carried out in a study of T cell repertoires in cytomegalovirus infection. Study in general: Through public TCR beta signatures, both CMV infection and matching HLA type were indicated.

V lost 0 bases and J lost 0, with 9 bases in between. The CDR3 runs to 14 residues. Germline values: CDR1 DFQATT, CDR2 SNEGSKA (reference sequence). This clonotype was seen many times. MiXCR was run by TCRdb on the reads, yielding one entry per CDR3 protein. This sample has roughly 230,000 distinct CDR3 sequences; roughly 6.5% occur once, and the top ten carry about 6%. Material: PBMCs. This sequence joins TRBV20-1 and TRBJ2-7; the D gene is possibly TRBD2 (6 bases). This TCR was recovered from a human donor in good health (CMV status not recorded). Some clones in this sample may be carry-over from other donors' samples. The CDR3 DNA is TGCAGTGCTAGAGATCCTAGCGCCTCCTACGAGCAGTACTTC. It is translated as CSARDPSASYEQYF.